This T cell receptor beta chain comes out of a study of T cells in localized non-small cell lung cancer. General study points: In the blood, greater T cell density corresponded to longer overall survival. Adjacent lung tissue had a median about 57 of the top 100 clones found in the tumor.

TCRdb's table, derived via immunoSEQ multiplex PCR, lists solely in-frame clones and lacks some. The data contain about 30,000 clones, 91% of them seen just once; the ten biggest clones take up around 6%. Germline lookup yields CDR1 SNHLY and CDR2 FYNNEI. The CDR3 is made up of 17 amino acids. V was pared by 3 bases and J by 5 bases, with 22 bases between. A word on this clone: Its antigen is undetermined.

Sequences were derived from PBMCs, sampled before any cancer treatment. V gene TRBV2 combines with J gene TRBJ1-2, with D perhaps matching TRBD1 (6 bases). This TCR was sampled from a man aged 40-75 years with stage II lung adenocarcinoma. The CDR3 spells CASSEPLAGGRLYGYTF. DNA for the CDR3: TGTGCCAGCAGTGAGCCACTGGCGGGGGGGCGGCTTTATGGCTACACCTTC.